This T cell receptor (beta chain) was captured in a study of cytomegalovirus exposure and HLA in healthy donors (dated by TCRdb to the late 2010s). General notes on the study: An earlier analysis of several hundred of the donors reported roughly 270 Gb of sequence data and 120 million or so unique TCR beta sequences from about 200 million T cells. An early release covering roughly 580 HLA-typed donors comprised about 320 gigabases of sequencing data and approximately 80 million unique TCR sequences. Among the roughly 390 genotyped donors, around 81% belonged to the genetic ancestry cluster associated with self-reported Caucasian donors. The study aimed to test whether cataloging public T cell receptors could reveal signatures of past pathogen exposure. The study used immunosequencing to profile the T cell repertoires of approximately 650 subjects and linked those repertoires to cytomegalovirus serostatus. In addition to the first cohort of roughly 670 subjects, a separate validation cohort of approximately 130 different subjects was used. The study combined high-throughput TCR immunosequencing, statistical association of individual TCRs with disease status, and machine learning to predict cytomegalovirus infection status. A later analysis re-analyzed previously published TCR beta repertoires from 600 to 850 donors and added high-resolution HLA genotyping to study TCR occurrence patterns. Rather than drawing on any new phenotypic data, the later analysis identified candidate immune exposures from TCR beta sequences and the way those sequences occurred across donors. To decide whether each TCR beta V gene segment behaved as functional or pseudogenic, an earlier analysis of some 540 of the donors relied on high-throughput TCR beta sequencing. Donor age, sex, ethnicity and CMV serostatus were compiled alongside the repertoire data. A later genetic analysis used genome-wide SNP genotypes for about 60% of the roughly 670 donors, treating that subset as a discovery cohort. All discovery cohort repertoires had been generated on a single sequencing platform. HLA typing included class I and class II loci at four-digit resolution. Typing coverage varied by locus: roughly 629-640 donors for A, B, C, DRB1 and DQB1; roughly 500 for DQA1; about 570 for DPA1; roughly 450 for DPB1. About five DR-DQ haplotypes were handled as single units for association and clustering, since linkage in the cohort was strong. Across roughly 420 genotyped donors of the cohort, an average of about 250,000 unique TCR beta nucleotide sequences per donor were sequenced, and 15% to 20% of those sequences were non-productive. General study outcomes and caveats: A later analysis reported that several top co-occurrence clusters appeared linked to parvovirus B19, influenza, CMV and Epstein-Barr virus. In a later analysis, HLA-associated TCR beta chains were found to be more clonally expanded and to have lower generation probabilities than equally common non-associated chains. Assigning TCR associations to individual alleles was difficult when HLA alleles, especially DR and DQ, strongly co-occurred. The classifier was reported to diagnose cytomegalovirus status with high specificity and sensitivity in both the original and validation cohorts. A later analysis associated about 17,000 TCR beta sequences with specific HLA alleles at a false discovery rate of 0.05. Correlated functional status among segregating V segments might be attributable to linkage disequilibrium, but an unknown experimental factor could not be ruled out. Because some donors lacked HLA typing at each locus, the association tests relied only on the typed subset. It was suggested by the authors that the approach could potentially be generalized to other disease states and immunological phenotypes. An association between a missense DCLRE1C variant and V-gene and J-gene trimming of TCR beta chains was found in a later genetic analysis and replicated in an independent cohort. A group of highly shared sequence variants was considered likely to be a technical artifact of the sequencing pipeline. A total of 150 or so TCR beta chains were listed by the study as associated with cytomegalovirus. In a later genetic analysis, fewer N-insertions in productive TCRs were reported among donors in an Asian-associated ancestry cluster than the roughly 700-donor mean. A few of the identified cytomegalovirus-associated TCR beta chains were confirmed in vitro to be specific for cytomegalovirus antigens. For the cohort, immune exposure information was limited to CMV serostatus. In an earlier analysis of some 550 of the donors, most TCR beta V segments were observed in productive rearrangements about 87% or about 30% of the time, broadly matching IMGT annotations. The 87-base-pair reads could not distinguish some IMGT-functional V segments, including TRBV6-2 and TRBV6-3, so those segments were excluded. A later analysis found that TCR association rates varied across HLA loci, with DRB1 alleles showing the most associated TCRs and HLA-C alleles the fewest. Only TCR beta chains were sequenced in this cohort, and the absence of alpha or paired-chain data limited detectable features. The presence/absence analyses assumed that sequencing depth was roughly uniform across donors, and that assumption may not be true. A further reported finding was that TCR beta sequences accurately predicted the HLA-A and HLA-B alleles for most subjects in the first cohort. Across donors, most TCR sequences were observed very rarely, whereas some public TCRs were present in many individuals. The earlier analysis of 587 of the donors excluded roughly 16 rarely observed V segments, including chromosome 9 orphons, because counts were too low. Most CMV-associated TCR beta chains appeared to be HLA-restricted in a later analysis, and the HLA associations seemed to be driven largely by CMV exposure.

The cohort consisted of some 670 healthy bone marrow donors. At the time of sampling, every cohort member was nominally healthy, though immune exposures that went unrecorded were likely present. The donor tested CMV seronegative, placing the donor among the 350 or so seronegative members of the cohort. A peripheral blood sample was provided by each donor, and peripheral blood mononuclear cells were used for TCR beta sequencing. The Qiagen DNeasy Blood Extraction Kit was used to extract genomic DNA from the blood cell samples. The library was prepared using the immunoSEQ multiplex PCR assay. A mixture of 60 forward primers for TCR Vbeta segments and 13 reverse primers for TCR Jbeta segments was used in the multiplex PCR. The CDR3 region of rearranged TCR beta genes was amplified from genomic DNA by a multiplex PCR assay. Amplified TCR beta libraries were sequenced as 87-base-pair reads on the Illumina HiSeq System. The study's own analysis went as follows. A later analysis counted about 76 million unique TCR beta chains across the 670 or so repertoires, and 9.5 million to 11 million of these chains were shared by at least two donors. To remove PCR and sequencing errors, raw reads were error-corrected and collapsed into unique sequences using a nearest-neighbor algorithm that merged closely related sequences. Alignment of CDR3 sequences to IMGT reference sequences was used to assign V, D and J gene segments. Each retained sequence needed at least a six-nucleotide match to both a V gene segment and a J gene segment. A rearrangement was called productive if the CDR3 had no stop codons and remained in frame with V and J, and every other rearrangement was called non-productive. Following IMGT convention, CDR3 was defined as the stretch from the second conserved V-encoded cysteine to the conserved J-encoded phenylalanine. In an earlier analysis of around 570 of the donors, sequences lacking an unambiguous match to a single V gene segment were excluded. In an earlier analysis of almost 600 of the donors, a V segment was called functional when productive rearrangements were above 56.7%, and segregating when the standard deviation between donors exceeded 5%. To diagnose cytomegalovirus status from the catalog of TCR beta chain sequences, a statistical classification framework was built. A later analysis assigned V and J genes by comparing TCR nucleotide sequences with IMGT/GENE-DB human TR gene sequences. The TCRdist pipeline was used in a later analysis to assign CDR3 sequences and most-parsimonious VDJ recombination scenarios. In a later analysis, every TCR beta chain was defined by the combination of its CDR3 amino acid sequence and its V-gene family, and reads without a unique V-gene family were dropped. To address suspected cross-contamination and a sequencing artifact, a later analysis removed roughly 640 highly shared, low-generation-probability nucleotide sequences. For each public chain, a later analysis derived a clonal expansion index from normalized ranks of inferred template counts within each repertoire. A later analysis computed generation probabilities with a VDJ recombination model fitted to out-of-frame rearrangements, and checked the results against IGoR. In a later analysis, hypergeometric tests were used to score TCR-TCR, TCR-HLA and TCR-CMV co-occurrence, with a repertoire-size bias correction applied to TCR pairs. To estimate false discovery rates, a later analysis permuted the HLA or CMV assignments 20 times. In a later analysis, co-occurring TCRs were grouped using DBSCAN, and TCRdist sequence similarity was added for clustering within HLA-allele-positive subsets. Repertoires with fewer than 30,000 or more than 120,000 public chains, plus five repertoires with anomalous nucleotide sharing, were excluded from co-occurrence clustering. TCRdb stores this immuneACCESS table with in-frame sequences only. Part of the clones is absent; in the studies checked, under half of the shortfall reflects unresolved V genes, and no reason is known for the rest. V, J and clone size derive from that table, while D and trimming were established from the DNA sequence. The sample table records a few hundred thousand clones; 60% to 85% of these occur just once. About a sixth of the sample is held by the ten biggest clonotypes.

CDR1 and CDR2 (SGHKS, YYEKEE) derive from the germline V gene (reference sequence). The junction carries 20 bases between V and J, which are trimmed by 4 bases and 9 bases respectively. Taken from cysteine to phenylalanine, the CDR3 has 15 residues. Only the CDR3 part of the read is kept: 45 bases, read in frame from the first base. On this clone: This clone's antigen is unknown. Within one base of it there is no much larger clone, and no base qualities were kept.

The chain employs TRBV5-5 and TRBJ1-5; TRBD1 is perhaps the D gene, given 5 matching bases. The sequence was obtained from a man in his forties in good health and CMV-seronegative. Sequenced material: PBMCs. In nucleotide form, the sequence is TGTGCCAGCAGCCATGGGCAGGGACTCTTAGGGCCCCAGCATTTT. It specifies CASSHGQGLLGPQHF.